This section outlines one T cell receptor beta chain sequence together with its context. The data derive from a study of blood T cell repertoires in COVID-19. Study in general: Acute-phase and convalescent COVID-19 samples originated in the United States, Italy and Spain. T cells, B-cell-depleted T cells, or PBMCs supplied cDNA or gDNA.

Per the original methods: Amplification of reference gene primers provided the estimated nucleated cell counts. Using immunoSEQ multiplex PCR, the repertoire was profiled, and TCRdb retains in-frame clones only, with some absent. Clone size and the V and J calls come from that table; the DNA yielded D and trimming. This table holds 170,000 or so clones, roughly 89% found once. The V end was cut by 1 base, the J end by 3 bases, with 10 bases between. Per germline, CDR1 KGHSH and CDR2 LQKENI. The CDR3 is made up of 16 amino acids. The J gene is TRBJ2-6, the V gene TRBV18; maybe TRBD2 (6 bases). The origin of this receptor is a woman aged 18-35 years who had recovered from COVID-19. The source material was peripheral blood. The CDR3 reads CASSPLGGNGANVLTF. The CDR3 bases are TGTGCCAGCTCACCACTAGGAGGGAATGGGGCCAACGTCCTGACTTTC.